This T cell receptor (beta chain) comes out of a study of blood T cell repertoires in COVID-19. This CDR3 comprises 14 residues. Germline V gives CDR1 SNHLY, CDR2 FYNNEI. The junction had 7 bases not matched to a gene; V was cut back by 7 bases and J by 2 bases. This clone was seen a single time. Assay: immunoSEQ multiplex PCR; the TCRdb copy retains only in-frame clones and omits some. The sample yields about 200,000 clones, roughly 90% seen once. The gene calls are TRBV2 and TRBJ1-2, with 7 nucleotides matching TRBD1. This sequence originates from a man aged 40-50 years with active or convalescent COVID-19. The sequenced sample was peripheral blood. CDR3 residues: CASTWDSENYGYTF. The CDR3 region has the DNA TGTGCCAGCACCTGGGACAGCGAAAACTATGGCTACACCTTC.